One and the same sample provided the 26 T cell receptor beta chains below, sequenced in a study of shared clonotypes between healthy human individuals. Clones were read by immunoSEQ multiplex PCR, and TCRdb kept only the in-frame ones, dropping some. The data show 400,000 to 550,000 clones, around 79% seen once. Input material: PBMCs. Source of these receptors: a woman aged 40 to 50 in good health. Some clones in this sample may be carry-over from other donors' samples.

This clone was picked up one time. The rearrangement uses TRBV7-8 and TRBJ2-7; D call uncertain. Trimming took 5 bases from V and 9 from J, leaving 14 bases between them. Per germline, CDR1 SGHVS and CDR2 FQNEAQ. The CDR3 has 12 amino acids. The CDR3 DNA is TGTGCCAGCAGCCGACCCCGGGTCGCGCAGTACTTC. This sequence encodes CASSRPRVAQYF.

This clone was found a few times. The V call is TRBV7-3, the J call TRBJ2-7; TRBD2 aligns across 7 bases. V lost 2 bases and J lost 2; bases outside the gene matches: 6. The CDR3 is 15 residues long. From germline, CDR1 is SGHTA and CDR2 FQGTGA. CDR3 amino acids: CASSLSGGSPYEQYF. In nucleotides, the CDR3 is TGTGCCAGCAGCTTATCGGGCGGGAGCCCCTACGAGCAGTACTTC.

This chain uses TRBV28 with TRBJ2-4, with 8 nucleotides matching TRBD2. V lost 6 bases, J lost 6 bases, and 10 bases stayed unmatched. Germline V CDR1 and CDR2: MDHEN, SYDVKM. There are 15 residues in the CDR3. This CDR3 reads CASRQGSAGGNIQYF. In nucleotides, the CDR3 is TGTGCCAGCAGGCAAGGTTCGGCGGGGGGAAACATTCAGTACTTC.

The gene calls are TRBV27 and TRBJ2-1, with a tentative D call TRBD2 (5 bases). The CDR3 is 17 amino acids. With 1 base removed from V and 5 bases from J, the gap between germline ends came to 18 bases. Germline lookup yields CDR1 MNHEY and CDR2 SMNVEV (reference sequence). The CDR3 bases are TGTGCCAGCAGTTTATTGTCCCTAGCTGAAGTGAACAATGAGCAGTTCTTC. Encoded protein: CASSLLSLAEVNNEQFF.

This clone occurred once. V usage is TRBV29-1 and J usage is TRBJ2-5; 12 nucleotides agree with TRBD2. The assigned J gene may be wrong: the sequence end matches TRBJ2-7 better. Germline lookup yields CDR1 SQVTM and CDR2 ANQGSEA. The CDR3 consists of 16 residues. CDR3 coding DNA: TGCAGCGTTGGCGGATTGGGACTAGCGGGTAACTACGAGCAGTACTTC. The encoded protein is CSVGGLGLAGNYEQYF.

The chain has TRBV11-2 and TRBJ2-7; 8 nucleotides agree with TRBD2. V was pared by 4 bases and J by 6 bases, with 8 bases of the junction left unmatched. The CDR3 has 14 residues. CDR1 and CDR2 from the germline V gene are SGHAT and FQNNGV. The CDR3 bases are TGTGCCAGCAGCTCCCAGCGGGAGAATAGCGAGCAGTACTTC. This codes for CASSSQRENSEQYF.

The DNA for the CDR3 is TGTGCCAGCTCTATTGTAACAGGGGGCTTCGGGGAGCTGTTTTTT. Protein product: CASSIVTGGFGELFF. The chain uses TRBV11-3 and TRBJ2-2; TRBD1 aligns across 9 bases. This CDR3 is 15 amino acids long. CDR1 is SGHNT, CDR2 YENEEA, per germline. V trimming: 8 bases; J trimming: 7 bases; junction bases outside the gene matches: 11.

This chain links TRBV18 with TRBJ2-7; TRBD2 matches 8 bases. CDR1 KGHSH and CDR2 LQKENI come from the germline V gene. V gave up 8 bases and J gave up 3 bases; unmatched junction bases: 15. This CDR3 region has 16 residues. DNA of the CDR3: TGTGCCAGCCGAAACCCCCGCGGGAGGAGCTACTACGAGCAGTACTTC. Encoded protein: CASRNPRGRSYYEQYF.

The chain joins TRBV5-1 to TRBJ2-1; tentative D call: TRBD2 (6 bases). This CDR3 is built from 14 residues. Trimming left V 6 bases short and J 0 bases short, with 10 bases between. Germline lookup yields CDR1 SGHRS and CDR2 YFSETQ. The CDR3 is CASMGGASYNEQFF. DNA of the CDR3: TGCGCCAGCATGGGCGGGGCCTCCTACAATGAGCAGTTCTTC.

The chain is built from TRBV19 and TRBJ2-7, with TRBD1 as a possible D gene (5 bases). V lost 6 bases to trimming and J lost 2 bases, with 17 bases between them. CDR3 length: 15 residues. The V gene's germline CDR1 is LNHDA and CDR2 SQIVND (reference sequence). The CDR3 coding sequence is TGTGCCAGTAGCCCCGGAAGGGGTGGCACCTACGAGCAGTACTTC. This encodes CASSPGRGGTYEQYF.

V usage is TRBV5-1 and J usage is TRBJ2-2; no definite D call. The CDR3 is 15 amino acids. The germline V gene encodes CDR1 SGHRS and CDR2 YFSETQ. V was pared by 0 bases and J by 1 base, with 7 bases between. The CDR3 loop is CASSLGLRNTGELFF. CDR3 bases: TGCGCCAGCAGCTTGGGACTCCGGAACACCGGGGAGCTGTTTTTT.

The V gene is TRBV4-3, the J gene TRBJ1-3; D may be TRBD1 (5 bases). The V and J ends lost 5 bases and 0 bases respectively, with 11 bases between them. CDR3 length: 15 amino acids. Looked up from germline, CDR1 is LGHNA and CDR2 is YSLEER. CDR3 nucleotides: TGCGCCAGCAGCGCACAGGTTCACTCTGGAAACACCATATATTTT. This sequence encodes CASSAQVHSGNTIYF.

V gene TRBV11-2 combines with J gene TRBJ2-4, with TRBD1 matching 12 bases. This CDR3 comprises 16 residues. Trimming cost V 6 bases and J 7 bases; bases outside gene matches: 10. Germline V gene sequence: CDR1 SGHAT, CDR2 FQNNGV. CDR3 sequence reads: CASRPGTGGRRNIQYF. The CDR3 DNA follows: TGTGCCAGCAGACCTGGGACAGGGGGCCGGCGTAACATTCAGTACTTC.

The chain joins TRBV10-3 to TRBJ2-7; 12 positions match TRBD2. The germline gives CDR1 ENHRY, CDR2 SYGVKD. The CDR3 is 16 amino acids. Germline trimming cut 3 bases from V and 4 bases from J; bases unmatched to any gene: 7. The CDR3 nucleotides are TGTGCCATCAGTGACCACTTGACTAGCGGGAGATACGAGCAGTACTTC. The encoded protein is CAISDHLTSGRYEQYF.

DNA of the CDR3: TGTGCCAGCAGCAATCCGAGAGAGGGTCCCCACTACGAGCAGTACTTC. Translated: CASSNPREGPHYEQYF. This chain links TRBV21-1 with TRBJ2-7; whether TRBD2, the table's D call, matches the DNA was not checked. TRBV21-1 is labeled a pseudogene. There are 16 residues in the CDR3.

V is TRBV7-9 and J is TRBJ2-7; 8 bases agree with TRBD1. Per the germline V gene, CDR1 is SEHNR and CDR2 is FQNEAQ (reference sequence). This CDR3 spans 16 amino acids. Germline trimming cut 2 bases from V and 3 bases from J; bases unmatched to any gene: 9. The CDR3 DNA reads TGTGCCAGCAGCTTACTCGACAGGGGAGCCGACTACGAGCAGTACTTC. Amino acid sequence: CASSLLDRGADYEQYF.

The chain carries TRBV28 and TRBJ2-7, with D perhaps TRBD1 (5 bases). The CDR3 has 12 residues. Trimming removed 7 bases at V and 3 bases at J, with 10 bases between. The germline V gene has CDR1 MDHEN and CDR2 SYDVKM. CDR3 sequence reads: CASTRVSYEQYF. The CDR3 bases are TGTGCCAGCACCAGGGTTAGCTACGAGCAGTACTTC.

The CDR3 nucleotides are TGTGCCAGCAGCGGACGCTCCACCACAGGGGGCGAGCAGTTCTTC. Its translation: CASSGRSTTGGEQFF. The V gene is TRBV7-6, the J gene TRBJ2-1, with TRBD1 identical over 9 bases. The CDR3 extends over 15 amino acids. Germline V CDR1 and CDR2: SGHVS, FNYEAQ. J was trimmed by 10 bases and V by 5 bases; bases with no gene match: 12.

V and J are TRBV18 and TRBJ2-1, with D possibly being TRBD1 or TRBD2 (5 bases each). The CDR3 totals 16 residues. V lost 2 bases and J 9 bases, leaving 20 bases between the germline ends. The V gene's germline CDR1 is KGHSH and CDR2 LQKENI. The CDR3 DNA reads TGTGCCAGCTCACCAATCCCTGCAAATACTGGGGGTGAGCAGTTCTTC. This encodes CASSPIPANTGGEQFF.

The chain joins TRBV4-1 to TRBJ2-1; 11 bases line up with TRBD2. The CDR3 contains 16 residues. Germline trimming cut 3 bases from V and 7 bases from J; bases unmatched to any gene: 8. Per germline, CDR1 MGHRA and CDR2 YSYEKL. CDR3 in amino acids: CASSQGQIAGGNEQFF. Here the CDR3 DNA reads TGCGCCAGCAGCCAGGGCCAAATAGCGGGAGGGAATGAGCAGTTCTTC.

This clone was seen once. The CDR3 region has the DNA TGTGCCAGCAGCTTAGGGGGGGACTACAATGAGCAGTTCTTC. Encoded protein: CASSLGGDYNEQFF. The rearrangement joins TRBV11-3 to TRBJ2-1; a possible D gene is TRBD2 (6 bases). CDR3 length: 14 amino acids. The V gene lost 1 base and the J gene lost 3 bases, with 7 bases spanning the gap. Germline CDR1 SGHNT, CDR2 YENEEA.

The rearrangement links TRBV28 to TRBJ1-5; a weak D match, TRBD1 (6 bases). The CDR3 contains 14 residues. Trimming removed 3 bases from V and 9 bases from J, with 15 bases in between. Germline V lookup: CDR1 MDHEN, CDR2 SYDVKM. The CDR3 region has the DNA TGTGCCAGCAGTTTCCCGGACAGCCTGGCGCCCCAGCATTTT. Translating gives CASSFPDSLAPQHF.

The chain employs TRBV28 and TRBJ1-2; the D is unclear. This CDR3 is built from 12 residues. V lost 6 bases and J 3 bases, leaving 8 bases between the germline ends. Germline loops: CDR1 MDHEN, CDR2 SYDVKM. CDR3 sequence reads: CASRQTHYGYTF. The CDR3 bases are TGTGCCAGCAGACAGACCCACTATGGCTACACCTTC.

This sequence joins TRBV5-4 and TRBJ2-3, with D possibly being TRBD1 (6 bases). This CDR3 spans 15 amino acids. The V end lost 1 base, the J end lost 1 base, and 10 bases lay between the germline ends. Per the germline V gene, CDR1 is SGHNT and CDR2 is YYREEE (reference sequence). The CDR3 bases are TGTGCCAGCAGCTTGTTAGGGGGAGGCACAGATACGCAGTATTTT. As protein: CASSLLGGGTDTQYF. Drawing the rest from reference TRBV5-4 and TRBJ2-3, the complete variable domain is ETGVTQSPTHLIKTRGQQVTLRCSSQSGHNTVSWYQQALGQGPQFIFQYYREEENGRGNFPPRFSGLQFPNYSSELNVNALELDDSALYLCASSLLGGGTDTQYFGPGTRLTVL.

CDR3 protein: CASSLSAGFLETQYF. Here the CDR3 DNA reads TGTGCCAGCAGCCTCTCGGCGGGGTTCCTGGAGACCCAGTACTTC. This sequence joins TRBV7-6 and TRBJ2-5, with D perhaps matching TRBD2 (6 bases). This CDR3 is 15 amino acids long. V was shortened by 5 bases and J by 5 bases, with 18 bases between the two germline ends. CDR1 and CDR2 from the germline V gene are SGHVS and FNYEAQ.

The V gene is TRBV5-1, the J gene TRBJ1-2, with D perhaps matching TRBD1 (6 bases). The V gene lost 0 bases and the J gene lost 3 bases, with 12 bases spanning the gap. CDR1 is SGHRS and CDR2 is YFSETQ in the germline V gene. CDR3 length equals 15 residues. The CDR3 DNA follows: TGCGCCAGCAGCTTGGTCCCGGGGGCTTACTATGGCTACACCTTC. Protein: CASSLVPGAYYGYTF. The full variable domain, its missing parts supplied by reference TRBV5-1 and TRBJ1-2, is KAGVTQTPRYLIKTRGQQVTLSCSPISGHRSVSWYQQTPGQGLQFLFEYFSETQRNKGNFPGRFSGRQFSNSRSEMNVSTLELGDSALYLCASSLVPGAYYGYTFGSGTRLTVV.